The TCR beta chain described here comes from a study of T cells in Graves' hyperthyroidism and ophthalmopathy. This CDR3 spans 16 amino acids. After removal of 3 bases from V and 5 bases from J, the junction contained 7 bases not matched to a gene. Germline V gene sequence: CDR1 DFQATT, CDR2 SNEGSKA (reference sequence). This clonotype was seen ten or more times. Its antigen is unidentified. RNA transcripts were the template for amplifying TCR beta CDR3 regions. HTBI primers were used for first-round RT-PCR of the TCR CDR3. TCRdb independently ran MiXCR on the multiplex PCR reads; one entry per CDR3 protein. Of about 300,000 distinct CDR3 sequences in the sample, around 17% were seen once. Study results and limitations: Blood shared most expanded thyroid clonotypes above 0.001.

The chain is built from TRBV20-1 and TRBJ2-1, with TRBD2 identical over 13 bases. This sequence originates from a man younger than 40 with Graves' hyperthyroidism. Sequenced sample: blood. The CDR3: CSARKGTSGADNEQFF. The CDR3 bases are TGCAGTGCTAGGAAGGGGACTAGCGGGGCCGACAATGAGCAGTTCTTC.